Given below is one TCR beta chain in context. Its antigen is as yet unknown. This specimen comes from a study of T cells expressing NK-cell markers. Study-wide context: The authors derived TCR beta repertoires from sorted CD3+CD56+NKG2C+, CD3+CD56+NKG2C- and CD3+CD56-NKG2C+ T cells. Seven HCMV-seropositive donors and one seronegative donor made up the eight sequenced donors.

This CDR3 contains 14 residues. CDR1 is KGHSH and CDR2 is LQKENI in the germline V gene. TCRdb re-called the 5' RACE reads and catalogs CDR3 proteins one per entry, DNA excluded. This repertoire comprises roughly 350,000 distinct CDR3 sequences; its ten largest clones make up roughly 5.2%. Study-wide findings and caveats: NKG2C+ dominant clonotype frequencies in six donors were roughly 1.0-7.5% of CD8+ T cells. Whether the expanded NKG2C+ T cell clones recognized HCMV remained unclear.

Material: blood T cells: a sorted CD56 or NKG2C T cell subset, CD4+ or CD8+ T cells, or bulk PBMC T cells (not recorded which). The receptor comes from a man aged 18-70 years in good health. V usage is TRBV18 and J usage is TRBJ1-2. CDR3 protein: CASSPPGWVYGYTF.